These 2 T cell receptor beta chains were all obtained from the same sample, sequenced in a study of shared T cell receptors in the human thymus. Sequenced by immunoSEQ multiplex PCR; TCRdb stores in-frame clones only, minus some. This table has fewer than 700,000 clones, approximately 87% appearing once. This same sample was also part of a study on human thymus T cells.

The material sequenced was thymocytes. All receptors derive from a boy younger than two with a congenital heart defect.

The chain uses TRBV19 and TRBJ2-7; 10 bases are shared with TRBD1. The ends lost 3 bases at V and 5 bases at J; junction bases unmatched: 13. This CDR3 spans 17 amino acids. The germline gives CDR1 LNHDA, CDR2 SQIVND (reference sequence). CDR3: CASSIGGPGQGWDEQYF. Here the CDR3 DNA reads TGTGCCAGTAGTATCGGGGGCCCGGGACAGGGGTGGGACGAGCAGTACTTC.

V gene TRBV5-1 combines with J gene TRBJ2-7, with 7 bases identical to TRBD2. Per the germline V gene, CDR1 is SGHRS and CDR2 is YFSETQ. J gave up 3 bases and V 4 bases, and 4 bases lay outside the gene matches. The CDR3 covers 13 residues. The CDR3 reads CASSRTSLYEQYF. CDR3 DNA: TGCGCCAGCAGCCGGACTAGTCTCTACGAGCAGTACTTC.